The clone carrying this T cell receptor beta chain appeared many times. Its specificity is unknown. Together with a sample-barcoded 5' primer, a J-beta primer mix was included in a second PCR lasting about 6 to 12 cycles. A template-switch adaptor that had 12 random nucleotides put a tag on each cDNA molecule. TCRdb reprocessed the 5' RACE reads with MiXCR, giving one entry per CDR3 protein. The data show just under 900,000 distinct CDR3 sequences, more than 25% seen once. No fewer than 7 million PBMCs went into each sample. This entry comes from a study of blood T cells in healthy people across ages. Study-wide results and caveats: Long-lived and aged donors differed, with more naive CD4+ cells and higher diversity in the long-lived. The CMV status of each donor remained undetermined, and this could have confounded shifts in expanded clonotypes.

Material for sequencing was blood. The sequence was collected from a woman aged 80 or over in good health.

Written as DNA, the CDR3 is TGCGCCAGCAGCCAAGATCTTGGTCAGCCTTATGGCTACACCTTC. The encoded protein is CASSQDLGQPYGYTF. V and J are TRBV4-3 and TRBJ1-2, with D hard to call. Germline V CDR1 and CDR2: LGHNA, YSLEER. V lost 0 bases to trimming and J lost 5 bases, with 13 bases between them. CDR3 size: 15 residues.